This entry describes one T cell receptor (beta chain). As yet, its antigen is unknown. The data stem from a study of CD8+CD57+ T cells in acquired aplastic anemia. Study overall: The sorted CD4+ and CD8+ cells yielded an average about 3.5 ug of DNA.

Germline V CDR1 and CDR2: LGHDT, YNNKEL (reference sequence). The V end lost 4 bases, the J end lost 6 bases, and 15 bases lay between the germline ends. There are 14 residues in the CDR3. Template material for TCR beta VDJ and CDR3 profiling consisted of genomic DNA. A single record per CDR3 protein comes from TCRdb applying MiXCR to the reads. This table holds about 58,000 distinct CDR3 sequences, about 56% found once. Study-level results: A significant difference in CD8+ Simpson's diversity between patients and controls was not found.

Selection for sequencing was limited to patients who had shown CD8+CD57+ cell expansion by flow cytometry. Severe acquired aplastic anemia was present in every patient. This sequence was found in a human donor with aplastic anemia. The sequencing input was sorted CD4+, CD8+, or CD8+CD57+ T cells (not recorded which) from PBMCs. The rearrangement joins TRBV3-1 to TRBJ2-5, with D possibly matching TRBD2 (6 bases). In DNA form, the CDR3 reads TGTGCCAGCAGCCCCCAGTGGGGGGTAAAGACCCAGTACTTC. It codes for CASSPQWGVKTQYF.